These T cell receptor beta chains were read from a single sample in a study of beta chain features in type 1 diabetes. Sequencing was performed with immunoSEQ multiplex PCR; in TCRdb, only in-frame clones are kept and a portion is missing. Of hundreds of thousands of clones in the sample, 15% to 17% are singletons; the top ten hold roughly 0.098%. The sequencing sample was made of naive CD4+ T cells from blood. The source of these receptors is a man younger than 30 in good health. The CDR3 runs from the conserved cysteine through the conserved F or W. A D gene is named only where the DNA matches it firmly. Expanded clones are given a class, and other clones once, few, many or no size at all.

DNA,CDR3,D,J,size,V
TGCGCCAGCAGCCCCACTCCGGGACAAACCTCTGACGAGCAGTACTTC,CASSPTPGQTSDEQYF,NA,TRBJ2-7,few,TRBV5-1
TGTGCCAGCAGTCCCCCTGCGAGGAATGAGCAGTTCTTC,CASSPPARNEQFF,NA,TRBJ2-1,few,TRBV28
TGTGCCAGCTCACCGGGACAGTCCTACGAGCAGTACTTC,CASSPGQSYEQYF,TRBD1,TRBJ2-7,few,TRBV18
TGTGCCAGCAGCGTTGGACAAGGGCCCCAGCATTTT,CASSVGQGPQHF,NA,TRBJ1-5,NA,TRBV9
TGTGCCAGCAGCTTAGATCTGGGCAATCAGCCCCAGCATTTT,CASSLDLGNQPQHF,NA,TRBJ1-5,NA,TRBV7-9
TGTGCCAGCAGCACCCTTCTCGGGAGTCGATCCTACGAGCAGTACTTC,CASSTLLGSRSYEQYF,NA,TRBJ2-7,NA,TRBV7-9
TGCGCCAGCAGCCAAGAAGGGTGGCCCTACAATGAGCAGTTCTTC,CASSQEGWPYNEQFF,NA,TRBJ2-1,NA,TRBV4-1
TGCGCCAGCAGCTATAGCGAGTCAATAGCCAAAAACATTCAGTACTTC,CASSYSESIAKNIQYF,NA,TRBJ2-4,few,TRBV5-1
TGTGCCAGCAGTGATAAAGCGTTAGGCACCGGGGAGCTGTTTTTT,CASSDKALGTGELFF,NA,TRBJ2-2,few,TRBV2
TGTGCCAGCAGTTCCTGGGGGGATACGCAGTATTTT,CASSSWGDTQYF,NA,TRBJ2-3,few,TRBV6-5
TGTGCCAGTAGTAACCCGGGACAGGGGGCTGGTCAGCCCCAGCATTTT,CASSNPGQGAGQPQHF,TRBD1,TRBJ1-5,few,TRBV19
TGTGCCAGCAGCCCCAGGTTGGGGCCAGATACGCAGTATTTT,CASSPRLGPDTQYF,NA,TRBJ2-3,few,TRBV7-2
TGCGCCAGCAGCTTGACTACAGGGGGCGACTATGGCTACACCTTC,CASSLTTGGDYGYTF,TRBD1,TRBJ1-2,few,TRBV5-1
TGTGCCAGCAGATCCCTCCCCGGGGTAGCGGGGGCAAGCTCCTACGAGCAGTACTTC,CASRSLPGVAGASSYEQYF,TRBD2,TRBJ2-7,few,TRBV28
TGCGCCAGCAGCCAAGGGGTTCACGTTGGGACCCAGCATTTT,CASSQGVHVGTQHF,NA,TRBJ1-5,few,TRBV4-3
TGCAGCGTCCGACCAAGGGGCACTACCTACAATGAGCAGTTCTTC,CSVRPRGTTYNEQFF,NA,TRBJ2-1,NA,TRBV29-1
TGCGCCAGCAGCCCCTCCTCATCCTACGAGCAGTACTTC,CASSPSSSYEQYF,NA,TRBJ2-7,few,TRBV5-1
TGCGCCAGCAGCGAACAGTCCAGGGATTCCGGGGAGCTGTTTTTT,CASSEQSRDSGELFF,NA,TRBJ2-2,few,TRBV5-1
TGTGCCAGCAGCTTATACAGGCAAACTTGGTCCACAGATACGCAGTATTTT,CASSLYRQTWSTDTQYF,NA,TRBJ2-3,few,TRBV13
TGTGCCAGCAGTCCAACAGACAGGGTGAAAGGCTACACCTTC,CASSPTDRVKGYTF,TRBD1,TRBJ1-2,few,TRBV27
TGTGCCAGCAGCTTGGACGCGGGCCTCGCCGAGCAGTACTTC,CASSLDAGLAEQYF,NA,TRBJ2-7,few,TRBV5-4
TGCGCCAGCAGCTTGGGACTAGCGGGAGTCGGCGATACGCAGTATTTT,CASSLGLAGVGDTQYF,TRBD2,TRBJ2-3,few,TRBV5-1
TGTGCCAGCAGTCCCCCACGACAGGGGCGCACTGAAGCTTTCTTT,CASSPPRQGRTEAFF,TRBD1,TRBJ1-1,NA,TRBV28
TGCGCCAGCAGCCTGGGACAGGGAGGAAACAATGAGCAGTTCTTC,CASSLGQGGNNEQFF,TRBD1,TRBJ2-1,few,TRBV5-1
TGTGCCAGCAGTTTAGGAAAGGACCCTCAAGAGACCCAGTACTTC,CASSLGKDPQETQYF,NA,TRBJ2-5,NA,TRBV28
TGTGCCAGCAGCCAGCGGCCGGGGGGTAGCTCCTACGAGCAGTACTTC,CASSQRPGGSSYEQYF,TRBD2,TRBJ2-7,few,TRBV9
TGTGCCAGCAACCGGGGGGGCAACACTGAAGCTTTCTTT,CASNRGGNTEAFF,NA,TRBJ1-1,NA,TRBV7-9
TGTGCCAGCAGGACCCACCCGACTATCCAAGGAAGAGATACGCAGTATTTT,CASRTHPTIQGRDTQYF,NA,TRBJ2-3,NA,TRBV27